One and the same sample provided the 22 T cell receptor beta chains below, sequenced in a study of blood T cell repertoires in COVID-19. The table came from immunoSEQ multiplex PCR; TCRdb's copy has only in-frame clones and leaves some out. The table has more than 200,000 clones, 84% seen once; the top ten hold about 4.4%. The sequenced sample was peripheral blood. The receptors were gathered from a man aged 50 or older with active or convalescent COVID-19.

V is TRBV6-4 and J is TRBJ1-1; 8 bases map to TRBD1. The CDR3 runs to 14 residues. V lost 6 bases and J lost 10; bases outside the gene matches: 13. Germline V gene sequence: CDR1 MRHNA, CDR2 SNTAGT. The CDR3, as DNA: TGTGCCAGCAGCCCGGACAGGGATGGTAGAGGAGCTTTCTTT. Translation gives CASSPDRDGRGAFF.

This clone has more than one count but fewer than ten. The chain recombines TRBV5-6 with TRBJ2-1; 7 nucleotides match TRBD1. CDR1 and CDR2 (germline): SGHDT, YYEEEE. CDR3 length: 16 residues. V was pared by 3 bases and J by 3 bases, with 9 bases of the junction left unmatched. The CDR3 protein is CASSSPRGPYYNEQFF. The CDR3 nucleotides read TGTGCCAGCAGCTCCCCGAGGGGGCCATACTACAATGAGCAGTTCTTC.

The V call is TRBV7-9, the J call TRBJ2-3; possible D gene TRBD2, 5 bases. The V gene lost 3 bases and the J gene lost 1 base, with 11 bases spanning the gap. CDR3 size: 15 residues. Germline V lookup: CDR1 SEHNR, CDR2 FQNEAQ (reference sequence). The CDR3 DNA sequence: TGTGCCAGCAGCTTCGGCGGGCCAGGCACAGATACGCAGTATTTT. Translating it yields CASSFGGPGTDTQYF.

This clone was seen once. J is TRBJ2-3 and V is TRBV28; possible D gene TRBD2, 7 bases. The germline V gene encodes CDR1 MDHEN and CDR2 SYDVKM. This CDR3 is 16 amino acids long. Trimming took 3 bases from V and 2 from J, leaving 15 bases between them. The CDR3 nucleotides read TGTGCCAGCAGTTTGAACGGGGGGCCCCTCACAGATACGCAGTATTTT. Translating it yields CASSLNGGPLTDTQYF.

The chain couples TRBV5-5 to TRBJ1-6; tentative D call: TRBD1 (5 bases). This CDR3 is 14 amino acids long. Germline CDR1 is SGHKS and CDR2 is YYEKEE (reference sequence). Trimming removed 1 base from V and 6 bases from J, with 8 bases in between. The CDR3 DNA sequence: TGTGCCAGCAGCTTGATGGGGGGTAATTCACCCCTCCACTTT. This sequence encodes CASSLMGGNSPLHF. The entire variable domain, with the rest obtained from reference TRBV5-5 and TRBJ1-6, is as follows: DAGVTQSPTHLIKTRGQQVTLRCSPISGHKSVSWYQQVLGQGPQFIFQYYEKEERGRGNFPDRFSARQFPNYSSELNVNALLLGDSALYLCASSLMGGNSPLHFGNGTRLTVT.

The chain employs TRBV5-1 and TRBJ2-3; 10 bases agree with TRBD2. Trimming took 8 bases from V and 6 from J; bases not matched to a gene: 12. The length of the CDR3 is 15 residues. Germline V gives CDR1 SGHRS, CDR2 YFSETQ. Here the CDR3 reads CASSTRSGGVDTQYF. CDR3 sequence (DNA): TGCGCCAGTTCGACCCGAAGCGGGGGGGTTGATACGCAGTATTTT. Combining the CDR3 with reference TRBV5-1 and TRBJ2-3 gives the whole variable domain KAGVTQTPRYLIKTRGQQVTLSCSPISGHRSVSWYQQTPGQGLQFLFEYFSETQRNKGNFPGRFSGRQFSNSRSEMNVSTLELGDSALYLCASSTRSGGVDTQYFGPGTRLTVL.

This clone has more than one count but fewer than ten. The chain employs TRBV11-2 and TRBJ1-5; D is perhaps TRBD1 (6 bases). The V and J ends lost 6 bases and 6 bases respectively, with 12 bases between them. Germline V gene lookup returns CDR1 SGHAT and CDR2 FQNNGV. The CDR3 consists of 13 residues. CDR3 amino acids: CASRRTGSQPQHF. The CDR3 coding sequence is TGTGCCAGCAGACGTACAGGGAGTCAGCCCCAGCATTTT.

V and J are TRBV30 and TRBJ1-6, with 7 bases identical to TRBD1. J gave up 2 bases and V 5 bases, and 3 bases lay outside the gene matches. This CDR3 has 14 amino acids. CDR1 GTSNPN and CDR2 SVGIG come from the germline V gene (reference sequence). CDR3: CAWEGAPYNSPLHF. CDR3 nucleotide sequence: TGTGCCTGGGAGGGGGCCCCCTATAATTCACCCCTCCACTTT.

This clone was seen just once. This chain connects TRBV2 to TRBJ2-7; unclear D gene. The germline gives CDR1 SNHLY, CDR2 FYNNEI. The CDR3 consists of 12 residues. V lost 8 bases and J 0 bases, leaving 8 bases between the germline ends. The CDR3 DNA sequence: TGTGCCAGCGCGGCAACCTCCTACGAGCAGTACTTC. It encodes CASAATSYEQYF.

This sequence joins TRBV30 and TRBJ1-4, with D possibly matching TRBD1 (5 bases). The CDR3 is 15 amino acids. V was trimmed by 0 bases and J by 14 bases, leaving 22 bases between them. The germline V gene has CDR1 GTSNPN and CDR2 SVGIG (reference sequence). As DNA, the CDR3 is TGTGCCTGGAGTGTAGGTGGCCGGGGGAATTCTGTCCTGTTTTTT. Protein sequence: CAWSVGGRGNSVLFF.

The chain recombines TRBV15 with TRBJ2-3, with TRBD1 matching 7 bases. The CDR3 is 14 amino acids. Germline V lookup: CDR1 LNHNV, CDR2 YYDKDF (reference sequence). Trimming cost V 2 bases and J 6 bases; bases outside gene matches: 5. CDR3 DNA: TGTGCCACCAGCAGAAACAGGGGTGCGGATACGCAGTATTTT. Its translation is CATSRNRGADTQYF.

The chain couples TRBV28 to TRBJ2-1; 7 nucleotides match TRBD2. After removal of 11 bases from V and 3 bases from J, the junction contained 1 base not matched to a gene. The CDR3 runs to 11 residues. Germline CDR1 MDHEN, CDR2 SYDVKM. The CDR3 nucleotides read TGTGCCGGGGGGGGCTACAATGAGCAGTTCTTC. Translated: CAGGGYNEQFF.

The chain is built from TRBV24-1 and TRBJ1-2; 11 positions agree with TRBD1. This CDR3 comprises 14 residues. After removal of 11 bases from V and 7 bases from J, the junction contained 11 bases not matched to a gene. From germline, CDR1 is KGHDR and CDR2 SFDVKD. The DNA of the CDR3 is TGTGCCATCTCCGGGACAGGGGGTTCGGGTGGCTACACCTTC. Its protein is CAISGTGGSGGYTF.

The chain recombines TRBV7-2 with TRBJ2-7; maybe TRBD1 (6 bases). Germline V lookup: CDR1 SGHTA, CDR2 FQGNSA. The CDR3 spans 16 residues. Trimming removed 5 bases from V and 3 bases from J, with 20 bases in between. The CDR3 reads CASSIAQGMRGYEQYF. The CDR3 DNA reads TGTGCCAGCAGCATTGCACAGGGAATGAGGGGCTACGAGCAGTACTTC.

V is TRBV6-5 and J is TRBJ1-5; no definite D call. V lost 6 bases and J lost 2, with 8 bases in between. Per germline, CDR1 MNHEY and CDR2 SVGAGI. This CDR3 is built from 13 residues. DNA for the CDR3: TGTGCCAGCAGCACCGGAGGCAATCAGCCCCAGCATTTT. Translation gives CASSTGGNQPQHF.

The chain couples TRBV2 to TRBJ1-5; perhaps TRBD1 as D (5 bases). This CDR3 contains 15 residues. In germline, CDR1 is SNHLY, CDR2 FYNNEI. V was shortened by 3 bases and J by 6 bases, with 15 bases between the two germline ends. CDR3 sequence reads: CASSDQGGESQPQHF. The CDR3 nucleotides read TGTGCCAGCAGTGACCAGGGAGGAGAGAGTCAGCCCCAGCATTTT.

CDR3 sequence reads: CASSFQGGRREQYF. The CDR3 DNA reads as TGCGCCAGCAGCTTCCAGGGAGGTCGTCGCGAGCAGTACTTC. The chain employs TRBV5-1 and TRBJ2-7; D perhaps matches TRBD2 (6 bases). The ends were cut back, 2 bases at V and 6 bases at J, with 15 bases in the middle. Germline CDR1 SGHRS, CDR2 YFSETQ. CDR3 length: 14 residues.

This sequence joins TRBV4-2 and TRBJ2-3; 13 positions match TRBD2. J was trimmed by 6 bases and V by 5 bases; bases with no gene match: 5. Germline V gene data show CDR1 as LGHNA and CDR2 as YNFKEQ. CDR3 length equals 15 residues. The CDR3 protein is CASSKRLAGGDTQYF. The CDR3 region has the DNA TGTGCCAGCAGCAAACGACTAGCGGGGGGTGATACGCAGTATTTT.

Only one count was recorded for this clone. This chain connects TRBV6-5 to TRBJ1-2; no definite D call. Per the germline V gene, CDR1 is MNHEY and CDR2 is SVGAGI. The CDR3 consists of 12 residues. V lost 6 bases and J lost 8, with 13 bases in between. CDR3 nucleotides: TGTGCCAGCAGCTCTACTCCCGGGGGCTACACCTTC. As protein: CASSSTPGGYTF.

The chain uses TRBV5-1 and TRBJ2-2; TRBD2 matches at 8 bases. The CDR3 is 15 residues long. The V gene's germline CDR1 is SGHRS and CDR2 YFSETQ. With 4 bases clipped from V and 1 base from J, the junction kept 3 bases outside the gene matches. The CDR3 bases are TGCGCCAGCAGCCAGCTAGCGGGGAACACCGGGGAGCTGTTTTTT. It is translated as CASSQLAGNTGELFF.

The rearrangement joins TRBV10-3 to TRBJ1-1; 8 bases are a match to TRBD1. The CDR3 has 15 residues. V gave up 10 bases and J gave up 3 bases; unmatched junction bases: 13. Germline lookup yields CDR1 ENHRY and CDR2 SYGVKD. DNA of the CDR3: TGTGCCACTAACCAGCGGACAGGGATGCACACTGAAGCTTTCTTT. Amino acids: CATNQRTGMHTEAFF.

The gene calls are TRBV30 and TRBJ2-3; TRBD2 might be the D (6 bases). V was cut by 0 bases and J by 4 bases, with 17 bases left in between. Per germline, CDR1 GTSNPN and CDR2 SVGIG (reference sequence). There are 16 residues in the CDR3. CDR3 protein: CAWSVRRAGFADTQYF. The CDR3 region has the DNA TGTGCCTGGAGTGTACGGAGGGCCGGGTTTGCAGATACGCAGTATTTT.